Following are 13 T cell receptor beta chains from one sample sequenced in a study of cytomegalovirus exposure and HLA in healthy donors. Amplification used 60 Vbeta primers and 13 Jbeta primers. Sequencing was performed with immunoSEQ multiplex PCR; in TCRdb, only in-frame clones are kept and a portion is missing. The sample shows roughly 120,000 clones, and 2.2% sits with its ten largest clones. The specimen was PBMCs. The receptors were gathered from a man between 40 and 49 years old in good health and CMV-seronegative.

J is TRBJ1-2 and V is TRBV5-4; D is ambiguous. Germline CDR1 SGHNT, CDR2 YYREEE (reference sequence). The CDR3 has 14 residues. V lost 0 bases, J lost 7 bases, and 13 bases lay in between. This CDR3 is CASSLAAEEGGYTF. DNA for the CDR3: TGTGCCAGCAGCTTGGCGGCGGAGGAGGGTGGCTACACCTTC.

V usage is TRBV30 and J usage is TRBJ1-2; the D gene is possibly TRBD1 (6 bases). This CDR3 contains 14 residues. V lost 4 bases and J 4 bases, leaving 16 bases between the germline ends. Germline V gene sequence: CDR1 GTSNPN, CDR2 SVGIG (reference sequence). This CDR3 is CAWIESGAPYGYTF. CDR3 sequence (DNA): TGTGCCTGGATCGAGTCAGGGGCGCCCTATGGCTACACCTTC. Variable domain in full (rest from reference TRBV30 and TRBJ1-2): SQTIHQWPATLVQPVGSPLSLECTVEGTSNPNLYWYRQAAGRGLQLLFYSVGIGQISSEVPQNLSASRPQDRQFILSSKKLLLSDSGFYLCAWIESGAPYGYTFGSGTRLTVV.

The chain links TRBV7-2 to TRBJ2-7; 10 bases fit TRBD1. This CDR3 contains 17 residues. J was trimmed by 0 bases and V by 2 bases; bases with no gene match: 7. CDR1 SGHTA and CDR2 FQGNSA come from the germline V gene. The CDR3 loop is CASSLQSGTGVSYEQYF. Written as DNA, the CDR3 is TGTGCCAGCAGCTTACAATCCGGGACAGGGGTCTCCTACGAGCAGTACTTC. Looking up the rest from reference TRBV7-2 and TRBJ2-7 gives the full variable domain: GAGVSQSPSNKVTEKGKDVELRCDPISGHTALYWYRQSLGQGLEFLIYFQGNSAPDKSGLPSDRFSAERTGGSVSTLTIQRTQQEDSAVYLCASSLQSGTGVSYEQYFGPGTRLTVT.

The chain recombines TRBV11-2 with TRBJ2-7; 7 positions match TRBD1. Germline lookup yields CDR1 SGHAT and CDR2 FQNNGV. This CDR3 has 16 residues. V lost 6 bases to trimming and J lost 4 bases; unmatched junction nucleotides: 15. DNA of the CDR3: TGTGCCAGCAGACAAACCTACAGGGGTGATCTATACGAGCAGTACTTC. This encodes CASRQTYRGDLYEQYF. Full variable domain (outside the CDR3, taken from reference TRBV11-2 and TRBJ2-7): EAGVAQSPRYKIIEKRQSVAFWCNPISGHATLYWYQQILGQGPKLLIQFQNNGVVDDSQLPKDRFSAERLKGVDSTLKIQPAKLEDSAVYLCASRQTYRGDLYEQYFGPGTRLTVT.

The chain links TRBV7-6 to TRBJ2-3; TRBD2 might be the D (6 bases). The CDR3 loop spans 15 amino acids. Germline loops: CDR1 SGHVS, CDR2 FNYEAQ. V dropped 1 base and J dropped 5 bases, with 13 bases sitting between them. DNA of the CDR3: TGTGCCAGCAGCTTAGACGGGGGACCGGGAGATACGCAGTATTTT. This encodes CASSLDGGPGDTQYF. Full variable domain (rest looked up from reference TRBV7-6 and TRBJ2-3): GAGVSQSPRYKVTKRGQDVALRCDPISGHVSLYWYRQALGQGPEFLTYFNYEAQQDKSGLPNDRFSAERPEGSISTLTIQRTEQRDSAMYRCASSLDGGPGDTQYFGPGTRLTVL.

The chain joins TRBV27 to TRBJ1-1; 7 bases map to TRBD1. Germline CDR1 and CDR2: MNHEY and SMNVEV (reference sequence). This CDR3 region has 14 residues. Trimming at V came to 8 bases and at J to 1 base, leaving 7 bases not matched to a gene. The CDR3 DNA sequence: TGTGCCAGCGGATTAACAGGGGCGAACACTGAAGCTTTCTTT. Amino acid sequence: CASGLTGANTEAFF.

V gene TRBV30 combines with J gene TRBJ1-5, with 7 bases that match TRBD1. Germline V CDR1 and CDR2: GTSNPN, SVGIG (reference sequence). The CDR3 extends over 14 amino acids. Losses at the gene ends were 5 bases for V and 6 bases for J; bases not matched to a gene: 10. The CDR3: CAWEGAGASQPQHF. CDR3 DNA sequence: TGTGCCTGGGAGGGGGCCGGGGCTAGTCAGCCCCAGCATTTT.

The chain recombines TRBV7-9 with TRBJ2-3; 9 bases agree with TRBD2. The CDR3 is 15 amino acids. V shed 5 bases, J shed 4 bases, and the junction held 7 bases outside the gene matches. The germline CDR1 and CDR2 sequences are SEHNR and FQNEAQ (reference sequence). Here the CDR3 DNA reads TGTGCCAGCAGCCGCGGGAGGGAGTCCTCAGATACGCAGTATTTT. Protein product: CASSRGRESSDTQYF.

The rearrangement links TRBV30 to TRBJ1-1; D remains unclear. The CDR3 sequence is 13 residues long. CDR1 and CDR2 (germline): GTSNPN, SVGIG (reference sequence). V shed 1 base and J shed 0 bases, with 6 bases lying between them. The CDR3 sequence is CAWSEQLNTEAFF. In nucleotides, the CDR3 is TGTGCCTGGAGTGAACAGTTGAACACTGAAGCTTTCTTT.

CDR3 DNA sequence: TGTGCCAGCAGCTTATTCCAGGGGACTAACTATGGCTACACCTTC. This sequence encodes CASSLFQGTNYGYTF. The chain recombines TRBV7-6 with TRBJ1-2, with a possible D match to TRBD1 (6 bases). The CDR3 sequence is 15 residues long. Trimming took off 2 bases at V and 0 bases at J, with 10 bases between the two ends. Looked up from germline, CDR1 is SGHVS and CDR2 is FNYEAQ.

This sequence joins TRBV30 and TRBJ2-7; 7 bases match TRBD1. The junction had 7 bases not matched to a gene; V was cut back by 5 bases and J by 3 bases. Germline V gene sequence: CDR1 GTSNPN, CDR2 SVGIG (reference sequence). The CDR3 loop spans 13 amino acids. CDR3 in amino acids: CAWGDGQDYEQYF. CDR3 in DNA: TGTGCCTGGGGGGATGGACAGGACTACGAGCAGTACTTC.

The chain employs TRBV7-2 and TRBJ2-5; D might be TRBD2 (5 bases). The J call is uncertain, as TRBJ2-7 better fits the DNA end. Germline V lookup: CDR1 SGHTA, CDR2 FQGNSA. The CDR3 runs 14 residues. The CDR3 here is CASSTPERYYEQYF. CDR3 sequence (DNA): TGTGCCAGCAGCACCCCTGAGCGGTACTACGAGCAGTACTTC.

The V gene is TRBV5-1, the J gene TRBJ2-3; TRBD1 matches 11 bases. The junction had 5 bases not matched to a gene; V was cut back by 2 bases and J by 6 bases. This CDR3 has 15 residues. Germline V lookup: CDR1 SGHRS, CDR2 YFSETQ. The CDR3 coding sequence is TGCGCCAGCAGCTTACCGGGACAGGGGGAGGATACGCAGTATTTT. As protein: CASSLPGQGEDTQYF.